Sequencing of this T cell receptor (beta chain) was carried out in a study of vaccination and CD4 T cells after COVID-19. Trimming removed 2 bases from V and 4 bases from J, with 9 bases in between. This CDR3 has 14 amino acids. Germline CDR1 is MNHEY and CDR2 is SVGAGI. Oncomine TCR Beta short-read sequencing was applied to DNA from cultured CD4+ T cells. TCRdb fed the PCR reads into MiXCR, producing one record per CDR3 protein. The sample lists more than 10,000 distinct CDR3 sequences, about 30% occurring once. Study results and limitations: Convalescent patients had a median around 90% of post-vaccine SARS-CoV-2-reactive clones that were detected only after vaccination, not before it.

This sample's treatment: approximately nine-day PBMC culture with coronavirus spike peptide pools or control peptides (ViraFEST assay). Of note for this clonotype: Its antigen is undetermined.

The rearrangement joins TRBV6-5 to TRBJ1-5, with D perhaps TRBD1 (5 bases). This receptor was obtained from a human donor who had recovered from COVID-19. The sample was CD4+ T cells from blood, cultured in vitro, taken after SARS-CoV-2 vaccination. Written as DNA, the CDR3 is TGTGCCAGCAGTTACGGACACTTAAATCAGCCCCAGCATTTT. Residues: CASSYGHLNQPQHF.